The entry that follows covers one T cell receptor beta chain sequence. The target of this receptor is not known. The sample holds no much larger clone one base away, and base qualities are not on file. The sample originates from a study of brain T cells in children with intractable seizures (dated by TCRdb to about 2021). Study-wide context: As a first screen for immune gene transcripts, resected brain tissue from approximately 49 pediatric epilepsy surgery cases was run on a NanoString immunology panel. Of the roughly 12 selected surgery cases, pre-surgery blood was also sequenced for eight, so four had brain tissue only. Summary of the overall study and its limitations: Because sequencing depth differed between pre- and post-surgery blood, the absence of clones from the pre-surgery sample may reflect undersampling. The patients' HCMV serostatus was not known, and viral specificity was inferred solely from CDR3 sequence similarity.

In light of the paper, this sample's time point label describes: resected brain tissue, or blood drawn just prior to surgery. The surgery cases that showed the highest brain T cell transcript signatures were chosen for TCR beta chain sequencing of brain tissue, and of blood when it was available. Before surgery, the patients had been given at least one anti-epileptic drug. TCR-sequenced patients were children with drug-resistant epilepsy due to tuberous sclerosis complex, focal cortical dysplasia, Rasmussen encephalitis or hemimegalencephaly. Blood was drawn right before the epilepsy surgery. Bulk genomic DNA was extracted from unsorted brain tissue and whole blood with the Monarch genomic DNA purification kit. The immunoSEQ assay was applied to genomic DNA to generate the TCR beta chain sequences. The original pipeline was this. CDR3 sequences not starting with the conserved framework cysteine at position 104 were manually removed. To get clonality, the normalized Shannon's Diversity Index was subtracted from one, giving values from 0 (maximal diversity) to 1 (oligoclonal). Differences in the frequency of the same CDR3 between samples, such as brain versus blood, were assessed with chi-squared comparison-of-proportions tests. Public clonotypes were found through immuneACCESS searches, while the VDJdb browser was used to judge similarity to known antiviral clonotypes. TCRdb holds this immuneACCESS table with in-frame rearrangements only. Some clones are missing; in checked studies, unresolved V genes explain under half, and the rest has no known cause. Clonal size and the V and J genes are those of that table, whereas D and trimming came from the DNA. Across this sample there are some 80,000 clones, with under 95% seen only once. 24% of the sample is taken by the ten largest.

Reading the germline V gene gives CDR1 SQVTM and CDR2 ANQGSEA. Including cysteine and phenylalanine, the CDR3 has 13 amino acids. Of the read, only the CDR3 DNA is kept; its 39 bases are in frame from base 1. The germline V and J ends show losses of 6 bases and 0 bases respectively, and no gene match explains 4 bases of the junction. This chain joins TRBV29-1 to TRBJ1-1; 7 bases in the junction line up with TRBD1. The sequencing used peripheral blood, collected at surgery. This sequence was found in a girl aged 2-15 years with Rasmussen encephalitis and intractable seizures. The nucleotide sequence reads TGCAGCGTGGGGGGACAGATGAACACTGAAGCTTTCTTT. Its protein reads: CSVGGQMNTEAFF. Reference TRBV29-1 and TRBJ1-1 proteins supply the regions before and after the CDR3; the full variable domain is: SAVISQKPSRDICQRGTSLTIQCQVDSQVTMMFWYRQQPGQSLTLIATANQGSEATYESGFVIDKFPISRPNLTFSTLTVSNMSPEDSSIYLCSVGGQMNTEAFFGQGTRLTVV.